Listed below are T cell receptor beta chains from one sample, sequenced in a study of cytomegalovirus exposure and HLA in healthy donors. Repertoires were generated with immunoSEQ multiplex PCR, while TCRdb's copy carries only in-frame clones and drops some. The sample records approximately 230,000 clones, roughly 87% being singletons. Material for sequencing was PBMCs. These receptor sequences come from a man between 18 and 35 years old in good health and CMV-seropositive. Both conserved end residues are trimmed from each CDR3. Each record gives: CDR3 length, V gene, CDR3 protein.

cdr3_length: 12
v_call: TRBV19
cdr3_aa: ASSNRLAYNEQF

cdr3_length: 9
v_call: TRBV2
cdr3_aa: ASERGYGYT

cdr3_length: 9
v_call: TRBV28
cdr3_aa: ASSLATEAF

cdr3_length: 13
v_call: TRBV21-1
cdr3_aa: ASSKGEGGADTQY

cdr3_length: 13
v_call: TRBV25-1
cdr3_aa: ASSEYRGVNEKLF

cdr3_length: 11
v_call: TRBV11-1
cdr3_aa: ASSSRDSYEQY

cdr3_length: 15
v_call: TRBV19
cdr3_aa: ASSPNERDSFNTEAF

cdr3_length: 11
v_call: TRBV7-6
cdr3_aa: ASSLGQGNEQY

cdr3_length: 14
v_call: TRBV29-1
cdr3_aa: SVDGLAGGPTDTQY

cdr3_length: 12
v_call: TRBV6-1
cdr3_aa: ASSGGPRTYEQY

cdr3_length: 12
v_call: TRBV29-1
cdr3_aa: SVVTANKGETQY

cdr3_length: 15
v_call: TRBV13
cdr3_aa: ASTGTVSESGANVLT

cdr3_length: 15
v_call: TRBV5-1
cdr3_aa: ASSSGQLAGGANVLT

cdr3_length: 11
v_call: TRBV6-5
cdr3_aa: ASSYSRVNEQF

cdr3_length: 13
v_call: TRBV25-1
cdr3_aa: ASSDRGPSTGELF

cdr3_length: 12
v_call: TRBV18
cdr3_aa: ASSPGGAGETQY

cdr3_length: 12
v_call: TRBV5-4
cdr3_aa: ASSLRESTDTQY

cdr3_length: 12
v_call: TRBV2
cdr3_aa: ASSGLAGSYEQY

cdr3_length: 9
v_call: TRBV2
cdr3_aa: ASRQGETQY

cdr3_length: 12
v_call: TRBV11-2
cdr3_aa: ASSLQGGNTEAF

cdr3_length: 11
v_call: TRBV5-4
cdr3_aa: ASSLYGTGELF

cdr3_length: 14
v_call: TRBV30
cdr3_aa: AWALPGGRGDTEAF

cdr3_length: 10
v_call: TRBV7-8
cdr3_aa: ASSLIGTEAF

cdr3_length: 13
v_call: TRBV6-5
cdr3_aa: ASSRLAGATRELF

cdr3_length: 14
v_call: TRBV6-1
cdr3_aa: ASSARTSGYSGELF

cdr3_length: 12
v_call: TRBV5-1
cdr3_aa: ASSPNLGGTEAF

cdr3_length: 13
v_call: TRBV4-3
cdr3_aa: ASSLIAGPRNEQF

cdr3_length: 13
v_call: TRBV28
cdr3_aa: ASSLTSGLSYEQY

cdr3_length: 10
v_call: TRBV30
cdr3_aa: AWRWLRGELF

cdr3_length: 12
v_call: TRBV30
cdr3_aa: AWSRQVLNTEAF

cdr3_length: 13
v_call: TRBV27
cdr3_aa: ASITYWGALDTQY

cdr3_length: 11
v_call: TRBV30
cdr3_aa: AWRRGNQETQY

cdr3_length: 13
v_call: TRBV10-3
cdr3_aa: AISDLGAHTGELF

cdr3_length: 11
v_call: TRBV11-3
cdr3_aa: ASSWGFSYEQY

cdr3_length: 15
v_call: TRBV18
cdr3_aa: ASSPFTSGRAFPEQF

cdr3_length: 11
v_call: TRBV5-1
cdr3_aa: ASSLAPRGEQY

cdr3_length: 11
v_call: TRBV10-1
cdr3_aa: ASSGAGTSEQY

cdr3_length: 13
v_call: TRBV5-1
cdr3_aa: ASSLSGAAQETQY

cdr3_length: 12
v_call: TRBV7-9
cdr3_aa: ASSFVRGSHGYT